This TCR beta chain is drawn from a study of blood T cells in healthy people across ages. The second PCR ran roughly 6 to 11 cycles with a sample-barcoded 5' primer and J-beta primers. TCRdb redid the calling of the 5' RACE reads with MiXCR, one entry per CDR3 protein. The sample records under 950,000 distinct CDR3 sequences, 20% to 25% being singletons. Per the germline V gene, CDR1 is MNHNS and CDR2 is SASEGT. The CDR3 length is 14 residues. The V gene lost 2 bases and the J gene lost 3 bases, with 10 bases spanning the gap. What was sequenced was blood. This sequence joins TRBV6-1 and TRBJ1-2; D is ambiguous. This TCR came from a man between 70 and 80 years old in good health. CDR3 sequence (DNA): TGTGCCAGCAGTGAATACGTGGCGGACTATGGCTACACCTTC. It is translated as CASSEYVADYGYTF.